This TCR beta chain derives from a study of shared clonotypes between healthy human individuals. Study background: The cohort had a couple of women and a few men, ages 18 to 49.

With 3 bases removed from V and 11 bases from J, the gap between germline ends came to 22 bases. This CDR3 is built from 14 residues. Per germline, CDR1 SQVTM and CDR2 ANQGSEA. Sequencing used immunoSEQ multiplex PCR; TCRdb keeps in-frame clones, though not all of them. Among more than 450,000 clones listed, 79% were seen once. The source material was PBMCs. The receptor's source is a woman in her thirties or forties in good health. Some clones in this sample may be carry-over from other donors' samples. The chain carries TRBV29-1 and TRBJ1-1, with D possibly TRBD1 on 6 matching bases. In DNA, the CDR3 is TGCAGCGTTGAGAGCGAACCAACAGGGATGGGCGCTTTCTTT. Translated: CSVESEPTGMGAFF.